Here is one T cell receptor beta chain with its context. TCRdb's copy holds only in-frame clones and misses some; the assay was immunoSEQ multiplex PCR. This sample has about 130,000 clones, with 65% to 85% found just once. This CDR3 region has 14 residues. The V end was cut by 0 bases, the J end by 4 bases, with 9 bases between. Germline V gene lookup returns CDR1 MNHEY and CDR2 SMNVEV (reference sequence). This entry is derived from a study of radiation and T cells in renal cell carcinoma. On the study more broadly: Nephrectomy followed 15 Gy stereotactic body radiation by 4 weeks.

Time point in this sample: blood 2 weeks post-SBRT. Treatment reported: 15 Gy SBRT to primary tumor, nephrectomy 4 weeks later. The patient's renal cell carcinoma had clear cell pathology. The chain is built from TRBV27 and TRBJ1-1, with TRBD1 as a possible D gene (5 bases). The sample consisted of blood, taken from a patient whose treatment included radiotherapy and nephrectomy. The TCR comes from a man aged 45-60 years with renal cell carcinoma. CDR3 in amino acids: CASSLSGRSTEAFF. In nucleotides, the CDR3 is TGTGCCAGCAGTTTATCGGGACGGAGCACTGAAGCTTTCTTT.